The clone carrying this T cell receptor beta chain was counted only a few times. The antigen remains undetermined. PCR was performed using 60 Vbeta and 13 Jbeta primers. Repertoires were generated with immunoSEQ multiplex PCR, while TCRdb's copy carries only in-frame clones and drops some. The top ten clones hold around 4.9% of a sample with over 150,000 clones, more than 60% of them seen once. These data belong to a study of cytomegalovirus exposure and HLA in healthy donors. The CDR3 is 14 amino acids. Per the germline V gene, CDR1 is SGHTA and CDR2 is FQGNSA. J gave up 5 bases and V 4 bases, and 3 bases lay outside the gene matches. Everyone who donated was a healthy bone marrow donor. Regarding the study as a whole: Among the most significant clusters, several appeared linked to common viral pathogens in a later analysis.

Sample: PBMCs. The chain couples TRBV7-2 to TRBJ2-3, with 10 bases fitting TRBD1. The source is a male donor in good health and CMV-seronegative. CDR3: CASSSGQGRDTQYF. The DNA of the CDR3 is TGTGCCAGCAGCTCGGGACAGGGGAGAGATACGCAGTATTTT.